This T cell receptor (beta chain) was identified in a study of blood T cells in healthy people across ages. For the second PCR, which ran for roughly 7 to 11 cycles, a sample-barcoded 5' primer and a J-beta primer mix were used. A single record per CDR3 protein comes from TCRdb applying MiXCR to the 5' RACE reads. The sample consists of about 1.4 million distinct CDR3 sequences, approximately 59% of them appearing once. This CDR3 has 15 amino acids. The germline V gene has CDR1 LGHNA and CDR2 YNFKEQ. V was shortened by 2 bases and J by 4 bases, with 12 bases between the two germline ends. The source is a man between 18 and 35 years old in good health. Sequencing input: blood. The V and J genes are TRBV4-2 and TRBJ1-5; D possibly corresponds to TRBD1 (6 bases). CDR3 nucleotides: TGTGCCAGCAGCCAAACCCGGACAGAAAATCAGCCCCAGCATTTT. It encodes CASSQTRTENQPQHF.